The source of this T cell receptor (beta chain) is a study of CDR3 diversity in severe acne (dated by TCRdb to the late 2010s). Regarding this clonotype: Its antigen remains unidentified. Base quality data are lacking; no much larger clone is found one base away.

Per the germline V gene (reference sequence), SEHNR is the CDR1 and FQNEAQ is the CDR2. From the cysteine through the phenylalanine, the CDR3 covers 16 amino acids. Of all the DNA, just the CDR3 is kept, 48 bases in frame from base 1. Unmatched junction bases come to 6, with V trimmed by 6 bases and J by 7 bases. The library relied on PCR. Instrument used: Illumina HiSeq 2000. Starting from the raw public reads, TCRdb applied fastp trimming at Q25, assembled clones with MiXCR and retained in-frame beta chains. One record per CDR3 amino acid sequence lists the most common genes and DNA. Counted in this sample were approximately 77,000 distinct CDR3 sequences; about half of them appeared once. The ten largest clones represent 11% of the sample.

The sequence was obtained from a male donor with severe acne vulgaris. Sequencing was done on a sample of blood. The V and J genes are TRBV7-9 and TRBJ2-1, with 16 middle bases fitting TRBD2. For the CDR3, the sequence is CASRRGLAGGRNEQFF. At the DNA level, the sequence is TGTGCCAGCAGGAGGGGACTAGCGGGAGGGAGAAATGAGCAGTTCTTC. The CDR3 plus the reference TRBV7-9 and TRBJ2-1 genes for the other parts give the full variable domain: DTGVSQNPRHKITKRGQNVTFRCDPISEHNRLYWYRQTLGQGPEFLTYFQNEAQLEKSRLLSDRFSAERPKGSFSTLEIQRTEQGDSAMYLCASRRGLAGGRNEQFFGPGTRLTVL.